This entry describes one T cell receptor beta chain. Antigen: not known. The record originates from a study of cytomegalovirus exposure and HLA in healthy donors. Study conclusions and caveats: A list of approximately 160 TCR beta chains associated with cytomegalovirus was given. Cytomegalovirus status was reportedly diagnosed by the classifier with high sensitivity and specificity. The study had only CMV serostatus as immune exposure information.

Germline assignment: CDR1 LNHNV and CDR2 YYDKDF (reference sequence). CDR3 length equals 13 residues. V gave up 0 bases and J gave up 3 bases, with 6 bases separating them. Primers included in the PCR were 60 Vbeta and 13 Jbeta primers. Libraries were prepared by immunoSEQ multiplex PCR; TCRdb keeps only in-frame clonotypes and omits some of them. The table includes about 150,000 clones, roughly 85% detected once. Sequencing was done on a sample of PBMCs. V gene TRBV15 combines with J gene TRBJ2-7, with a weak D call TRBD1 (5 bases). The sequence derives from a young woman in good health and CMV-seronegative. In DNA, the CDR3 is TGTGCCACCAGCAGAGAAGGGGACTACGAGCAGTACTTC. This translates into CATSREGDYEQYF.